This T cell receptor (beta chain) was sequenced during a study of blood T cell repertoires in COVID-19. Trimming removed 0 bases from V and 2 bases from J, with 14 bases in between. The germline V gene encodes CDR1 MNHEY and CDR2 SVGAGI. The length of the CDR3 is 16 residues. TCRdb's table, derived via immunoSEQ multiplex PCR, lists solely in-frame clones and lacks some. The profile shows hundreds of thousands of clones, 82% of them singletons. The chain combines TRBV6-5 with TRBJ2-7; no reliable D call. The source is a woman aged 60-70 years who had recovered from COVID-19. Material for sequencing was PBMCs or T cells enriched from blood (not recorded which). The CDR3 region is CASSYSSGHQPYEQYF. The CDR3 nucleotides read TGTGCCAGCAGTTACTCCTCTGGGCACCAGCCCTACGAGCAGTACTTC.